This TCR beta chain came from a study of blood T cell repertoires in COVID-19. This clone was counted only a few times. CDR1 and CDR2 (germline): SGHNT, YYREEE (reference sequence). This CDR3 is 14 amino acids long. J lost 4 bases, V lost 4 bases, and 7 bases had no gene match. TCRdb's table, derived via immunoSEQ multiplex PCR, lists solely in-frame clones and lacks some. This sample has 350,000 or so clones, with 65% to 90% found just once. Sequencing was done on a sample of PBMCs or T cells enriched from blood (not recorded which). The sequence was collected from a middle-aged woman with acute COVID-19. J is TRBJ1-2 and V is TRBV5-4, with 7 positions matching TRBD1. The CDR3, as DNA: TGTGCCAGCAGCCCCCCGGACAGGTCCTATGGCTACACCTTC. Translation: CASSPPDRSYGYTF. Filled out from reference TRBV5-4 and TRBJ1-2, the complete variable domain reads ETGVTQSPTHLIKTRGQQVTLRCSSQSGHNTVSWYQQALGQGPQFIFQYYREEENGRGNFPPRFSGLQFPNYSSELNVNALELDDSALYLCASSPPDRSYGYTFGSGTRLTVV.